The 31 T cell receptor beta chains listed next were all sequenced from one sample in a study of T-cell memory formation after mild COVID-19. TCRdb independently ran MiXCR on the 5' RACE reads; one entry per CDR3 protein. The sample lists about 360,000 distinct CDR3 sequences, over 13% occurring once. The sample taken for sequencing was PBMCs or a T cell subset sorted from them (not recorded which). These receptors all stem from a man between 18 and 35 years old who had mild COVID-19 (a few samples of this study predate the infection). Cell type and time point are not known.

This clonotype appeared many times. CDR3 residues: CASQDAYNEQFF. In nucleotides, the CDR3 is TGTGCCAGCCAGGATGCCTACAATGAGCAGTTCTTC. The rearrangement uses TRBV7-2 and TRBJ2-1, with D unresolved. The CDR3 covers 12 residues. CDR1 and CDR2 from the germline V gene are SGHTA and FQGNSA. V was trimmed by 8 bases and J by 2 bases, leaving 7 bases between them.

The chain uses TRBV28 and TRBJ1-2; 11 nucleotides line up with TRBD1. The CDR3 runs 16 residues. The ends lost 5 bases at V and 5 bases at J; junction bases unmatched: 10. CDR1 and CDR2 (germline): MDHEN, SYDVKM. The CDR3 DNA sequence: TGTGCCAGCAGTCCATATACCGGACAGGGGGCGTATGGCTACACCTTC. Protein sequence: CASSPYTGQGAYGYTF.

Only a few counts were recorded for this clonotype. The chain joins TRBV6-5 to TRBJ2-3; weak D call: TRBD2 (6 bases). This CDR3 contains 16 residues. Trimming shortened V by 5 bases and J by 3 bases, and 18 bases separated the two germline ends. CDR1 is MNHEY, CDR2 SVGAGI, per germline. The CDR3 sequence: CASSERPGLHTDTQYF. Written as DNA, the CDR3 is TGTGCCAGCAGTGAACGACCGGGACTTCATACAGATACGCAGTATTTT.

This chain joins TRBV5-1 and TRBJ2-3; the match to TRBD2 covers 11 bases. The CDR3 consists of 15 residues. CDR1 SGHRS and CDR2 YFSETQ come from the germline V gene. V trimming: 4 bases; J trimming: 4 bases; junction bases outside the gene matches: 5. The CDR3 nucleotides read TGCGCCAGCAGCCTGACTAGCGGGGAACCAGATACGCAGTATTTT. Encoded protein: CASSLTSGEPDTQYF.

The chain combines TRBV15 with TRBJ2-5; D is ambiguous. The germline V gene encodes CDR1 LNHNV and CDR2 YYDKDF (reference sequence). The CDR3 is 13 residues long. V lost 0 bases and J lost 5, with 7 bases in between. The CDR3 coding sequence is TGTGCCACCAGCAGAGATCTTCGGGAGACCCAGTACTTC. This translates into CATSRDLRETQYF.

Of note for this clonotype: A clone one base away is much larger, so this may be a read error. The chain couples TRBV5-1 to TRBJ2-3, with D hard to call. Germline V gene lookup returns CDR1 SGHRS and CDR2 YFSETQ. The CDR3 is made up of 14 amino acids. The CDR3 is CDSSLGQEADTQYF. In nucleotides, the CDR3 is TGCGACAGCAGCTTGGGTCAGGAAGCAGATACGCAGTATTTT.

This clonotype was counted between two and nine times. This rearrangement joins TRBV2 to TRBJ2-3, with 8 bases aligning to TRBD2. With V trimmed by 4 bases and J by 3 bases, 6 bases remained unmatched. The germline V gene encodes CDR1 SNHLY and CDR2 FYNNEI. The CDR3 loop spans 15 amino acids. CDR3 nucleotides: TGTGCCAGCAGTGGGGGACTAGTGGGTACAGATACGCAGTATTTT. Amino acid sequence: CASSGGLVGTDTQYF.

This clonotype has a handful of counts. This chain's CDR3 is CASSRSGQETQYF. The DNA for the CDR3 is TGTGCCAGCAGCAGAAGCGGGCAAGAGACCCAGTACTTC. The J gene is TRBJ2-5, the V gene TRBV6-2 or TRBV6-3; TRBD2 might be the D (6 bases). Germline loops: CDR1 MNHEY, CDR2 SVGEGT. The CDR3 is 13 residues long. The V and J ends lost 6 bases and 2 bases respectively, with 10 bases between them.

CDR3 sequence: CASSLIVTGRTGELFF. In DNA, the CDR3 is TGTGCCAGCAGCTTAATTGTAACAGGGCGCACCGGGGAGCTGTTTTTT. The rearrangement links TRBV7-9 to TRBJ2-2, with D possibly TRBD1 on 6 matching bases. Germline CDR1 and CDR2: SEHNR and FQNEAQ (reference sequence). The V end was cut by 2 bases, the J end by 4 bases, with 14 bases between. CDR3 length equals 16 residues.

Written as DNA, the CDR3 is TGCAGCGCGACACTCAGGGCCGGGGAGCTGTTTTTT. Protein: CSATLRAGELFF. V and J are TRBV29-1 and TRBJ2-2; D perhaps matches TRBD1 (5 bases). The germline V gene has CDR1 SQVTM and CDR2 ANQGSEA. Trimming shortened V by 7 bases and J by 6 bases, and 12 bases separated the two germline ends. The CDR3 is 12 residues long.

This clonotype appeared a few times. The rearrangement joins TRBV2 to TRBJ2-2, with 8 nucleotides matching TRBD1. The CDR3 consists of 16 residues. Germline values: CDR1 SNHLY, CDR2 FYNNEI. The V and J ends lost 5 bases and 7 bases, in that order; junction bases with no gene match: 12. CDR3 sequence reads: CASSRTGPLEGGELFF. The CDR3, as DNA: TGTGCCAGCAGTCGGACAGGGCCGCTTGAGGGCGGGGAGCTGTTTTTT.

V is TRBV6-5 and J is TRBJ2-3; 9 bases are a match to TRBD1. Germline values: CDR1 MNHEY, CDR2 SVGAGI. The CDR3 is 14 amino acids. The ends lost 6 bases at V and 5 bases at J; junction bases unmatched: 6. The CDR3 loop is CASREQGAGDTQYF. The CDR3 coding sequence is TGTGCCAGCAGGGAACAGGGGGCGGGAGATACGCAGTATTTT.

This clonotype occurred a few times. V usage is TRBV7-2 and J usage is TRBJ1-3; D is uncertain. The CDR3 consists of 15 residues. V was pared by 2 bases and J by 1 base, with 9 bases between. Germline CDR1 SGHTA, CDR2 FQGNSA. The CDR3 DNA is TGTGCCAGCAGCTTATTCGAGGGATCTGGAAACACCATATATTTT. It codes for CASSLFEGSGNTIYF.

The chain combines TRBV7-9 with TRBJ2-5; TRBD1 matches at 9 bases. This CDR3 spans 14 amino acids. Germline CDR1 reads SEHNR; CDR2 reads FQNEAQ (reference sequence). V gave up 6 bases and J gave up 4 bases; unmatched junction bases: 6. CDR3 nucleotide sequence: TGTGCCAGCAGGGGCGGGACAGGGCGAGAGACCCAGTACTTC. Translation gives CASRGGTGRETQYF.

The V call is TRBV5-1, the J call TRBJ2-4; TRBD2 is a possible D gene (5 bases). Germline V lookup: CDR1 SGHRS, CDR2 YFSETQ. The CDR3 length is 13 residues. Trimming took 5 bases from V and 9 from J, leaving 15 bases between them. The chain's CDR3 is CASRSGSGVIQYF. CDR3 in DNA: TGCGCCAGCAGAAGTGGGTCCGGGGTCATTCAGTACTTC.

This clonotype was detected only a few times. This chain links TRBV4-3 with TRBJ2-7, with a possible D match to TRBD2 (5 bases). Trimming removed 0 bases from V and 7 bases from J, with 7 bases in between. CDR1 is LGHNA, CDR2 YSLEER, per germline. This CDR3 has 12 amino acids. CDR3 sequence (DNA): TGCGCCAGCAGCCAAGATCGGAGGGAGCAGTACTTC. Protein sequence: CASSQDRREQYF.

The J gene is TRBJ1-5, the V gene TRBV28, with unresolved D. V was pared by 6 bases and J by 0 bases, with 3 bases between. The CDR3 has 12 residues. The V gene's germline CDR1 is MDHEN and CDR2 SYDVKM. CDR3 sequence (DNA): TGTGCCAGCAGGACTAGCAATCAGCCCCAGCATTTT. The encoded protein is CASRTSNQPQHF.

J is TRBJ2-7 and V is TRBV3-1; D not resolved. Between the trimmed V and J ends, which lost 4 bases and 4 bases, there was a span of 8 bases. Germline V CDR1 and CDR2: LGHDT, YNNKEL (reference sequence). The CDR3 length is 12 residues. Written as DNA, the CDR3 is TGTGCCAGCAGCCTCGGTATATACGAGCAGTACTTC. As protein: CASSLGIYEQYF.

The V gene is TRBV6-6, the J gene TRBJ2-5, with D unclear. Germline-derived CDR1 and CDR2 are MNHNY and SVGAGI (reference sequence). V lost 7 bases, J lost 5 bases, and 20 bases lay in between. The CDR3 runs 15 residues. CDR3 in amino acids: CASNLPGSSWETQYF. CDR3 coding DNA: TGTGCCAGCAACTTACCCGGAAGCAGCTGGGAGACCCAGTACTTC.

The chain joins TRBV5-5 to TRBJ1-2; TRBD1 agrees at 7 bases. V was pared by 4 bases and J by 5 bases, with 8 bases of the junction left unmatched. Germline CDR1 SGHKS, CDR2 YYEKEE (reference sequence). This CDR3 contains 14 residues. CDR3 amino acids: CASSTDSGGYGYTF. For the CDR3, the DNA is TGTGCCAGCAGCACGGACTCAGGGGGGTATGGCTACACCTTC.

This clonotype was picked up a small number of times. The chain recombines TRBV7-6 with TRBJ2-3, with 10 bases aligning to TRBD2. This CDR3 contains 16 residues. The V gene's germline CDR1 is SGHVS and CDR2 FNYEAQ. V shed 0 bases, J shed 6 bases, and the junction held 6 bases outside the gene matches. This chain's CDR3 is CASSLAAGGPFDTQYF. CDR3 nucleotides: TGTGCCAGCAGCTTAGCAGCGGGGGGGCCCTTCGATACGCAGTATTTT.

The genes are TRBV12-3 or TRBV12-4 and TRBJ2-3, with 9 bases fitting TRBD1. Trimming removed 3 bases from V and 6 bases from J; junction bases left unmatched: 7. The CDR3 spans 15 residues. Here the CDR3 DNA reads TGTGCCAGCAGTTTGGTGGGACAGGGCTTTGATACGCAGTATTTT. Translating it yields CASSLVGQGFDTQYF.

The genes are TRBV7-9 and TRBJ2-7, with 7 bases that match TRBD1. This CDR3 has 15 residues. V was clipped by 0 bases and J by 4 bases; unmatched bases: 6. CDR1 SEHNR and CDR2 FQNEAQ come from the germline V gene (reference sequence). The CDR3 protein is CASSLAQGLLYEQYF. DNA of the CDR3: TGTGCCAGCAGCTTAGCACAGGGGCTCCTATACGAGCAGTACTTC.

This clonotype has more than one count but fewer than ten. The J gene is TRBJ1-1, the V gene TRBV7-9, with 8 bases lining up with TRBD1. CDR1 SEHNR and CDR2 FQNEAQ come from the germline V gene (reference sequence). V lost 0 bases to trimming and J lost 7 bases; unmatched junction nucleotides: 7. This CDR3 region has 15 residues. The CDR3 coding sequence is TGTGCCAGCAGCTTAGCAATAGGGGACAGGCTTGAAGCTTTCTTT. Residues: CASSLAIGDRLEAFF.

This chain links TRBV4-3 with TRBJ2-1; D may be TRBD2 (6 bases). The CDR3 consists of 15 residues. Germline CDR1 reads LGHNA; CDR2 reads YSLEER. The V gene lost 10 bases and the J gene lost 4 bases, with 20 bases spanning the gap. CDR3 sequence: CATQRAAGPYNEQFF. CDR3 DNA: TGCGCCACCCAGAGGGCTGCGGGGCCTTACAATGAGCAGTTCTTC.

This clonotype was detected only a few times. V gene TRBV4-3 combines with J gene TRBJ2-1; D is unclear. Germline loops: CDR1 LGHNA, CDR2 YSLEER. V shed 0 bases and J shed 4 bases, with 10 bases lying between them. CDR3 length: 15 amino acids. The CDR3 sequence: CASSQDLSGYNEQFF. CDR3 sequence (DNA): TGCGCCAGCAGCCAAGATCTGTCCGGGTACAATGAGCAGTTCTTC.

This clonotype was detected a few times. This chain joins TRBV5-1 and TRBJ2-1; TRBD1 aligns across 9 bases. The CDR3 covers 15 residues. Germline CDR1 and CDR2: SGHRS and YFSETQ. After removal of 4 bases from V and 8 bases from J, the junction contained 10 bases not matched to a gene. In nucleotides, the CDR3 is TGCGCCAGCAGCAGGGGACAGGGTTTTGGCGATGAGCAGTTCTTC. Encoded protein: CASSRGQGFGDEQFF.

This clonotype was counted only a few times. The rearrangement uses TRBV6-2 or TRBV6-3 and TRBJ2-7; TRBD1 aligns across 10 bases. CDR1 is MNHEY, CDR2 SVGEGT, per germline. The CDR3 spans 16 residues. Trimming cost V 3 bases and J 1 base; bases outside gene matches: 6. The CDR3 here is CASSYLRTGGSYEQYF. Here the CDR3 DNA reads TGTGCCAGCAGTTATTTGAGGACAGGGGGTTCCTACGAGCAGTACTTC.

The sample holds a few counts of this clonotype. The V gene is TRBV4-1, the J gene TRBJ1-5; 7 bases align to TRBD1. The trim removed 5 bases at V and 3 bases at J, leaving 7 bases unmatched. Germline-derived CDR1 and CDR2 are MGHRA and YSYEKL. The CDR3 runs to 15 residues. CDR3: CASSAWTGDNQPQHF. CDR3 bases: TGCGCCAGCAGCGCGTGGACAGGAGACAATCAGCCCCAGCATTTT.

This clonotype was detected ten times or more. J is TRBJ1-2 and V is TRBV27; D is uncertain. Germline V lookup: CDR1 MNHEY, CDR2 SMNVEV (reference sequence). V was cut by 1 base and J by 0 bases, with 9 bases left in between. This CDR3 contains 15 residues. CDR3 sequence reads: CASSLFASANYGYTF. Written as DNA, the CDR3 is TGTGCCAGCAGTTTATTCGCGTCAGCTAACTATGGCTACACCTTC.

The chain has TRBV7-2 and TRBJ2-6, with no clear D. Germline-derived CDR1 and CDR2 are SGHTA and FQGNSA. V was shortened by 3 bases and J by 2 bases, with 8 bases between the two germline ends. The CDR3 is 15 residues long. Written as DNA, the CDR3 is TGTGCCAGCAGCTTCGGTCCTGCTGGGGCCAACGTCCTGACTTTC. Protein product: CASSFGPAGANVLTF.